The 16 T cell receptor beta chains below come from one sample, sequenced in a study of T cells expressing NK-cell markers. For each CDR3 protein, TCRdb gives one entry from its re-call of the 5' RACE reads, without DNA. The specimen's table records more than 400,000 distinct CDR3 sequences. Sequencing used blood T cells: a sorted CD56 or NKG2C T cell subset, CD4+ or CD8+ T cells, or bulk PBMC T cells (not recorded which). The source is a woman between 18 and 70 years old in good health.

The CDR3 reads CASTIGQGYNEQFF. The chain recombines TRBV19 with TRBJ2-1; TCRdb proposes TRBD1, but this gene call is untestable without DNA. Germline CDR1 LNHDA, CDR2 SQIVND (reference sequence). The CDR3 is made up of 14 amino acids.

The CDR3 protein is CASSANRDPYEQYF. The chain recombines TRBV9 with TRBJ2-7; TCRdb calls TRBD1, which cannot be checked without DNA. This CDR3 has 14 residues. Germline V gives CDR1 SGDLS, CDR2 YYNGEE.

V gene TRBV12-3 or TRBV12-4 combines with J gene TRBJ2-5; TCRdb returns TRBD1, unconfirmable since there is no DNA. This CDR3 spans 13 amino acids. CDR3 loop: CASSRQAQETQYF.

The V and J genes are TRBV7-2 and TRBJ2-3; TCRdb gives TRBD1 as the D gene, but with no DNA this cannot be confirmed. The CDR3 consists of 17 residues. CDR1 SGHTA and CDR2 FQGNSA come from the germline V gene. The CDR3 sequence: CASTIAPRDRDTDTQYF.

V and J are TRBV4-3 and TRBJ2-1; TCRdb's D call of TRBD1 is untestable without DNA. Germline CDR1 and CDR2: LGHNA and YSLEER. The CDR3 sequence is 16 residues long. The CDR3: CASSLGQGPPYNEQFF.

The chain is built from TRBV12-3 or TRBV12-4 and TRBJ2-5; with no DNA, the TCRdb D assignment of TRBD2 cannot be verified. This CDR3 contains 15 residues. CDR3 protein: CASSRATRREETQYF.

The chain couples TRBV14 to TRBJ2-3; TCRdb reports TRBD1, a call that lacks DNA to check it against. The CDR3 sequence is 16 residues long. CDR1 is SGHDN and CDR2 is FVKESK in the germline V gene. The CDR3 reads CASSQFSGHPEDTQYF.

This chain uses TRBV20-1 with TRBJ2-5; the D gene TCRdb calls, TRBD1, cannot be checked with no DNA. Germline V gene lookup returns CDR1 DFQATT and CDR2 SNEGSKA (reference sequence). This CDR3 is 14 amino acids long. CDR3 amino acids: CSAIWGALPETQYF.

The V and J genes are TRBV27 and TRBJ2-7; TCRdb picks TRBD1, but there is no DNA to check that call. The CDR3 totals 16 residues. Germline CDR1 reads MNHEY; CDR2 reads SMNVEV (reference sequence). The chain's CDR3 is CASSLNRQGAFYEQYF.

The chain combines TRBV6-1 with TRBJ2-3; there is no DNA to check the TCRdb D call of TRBD1. The CDR3 spans 13 residues. Germline values: CDR1 MNHNS, CDR2 SASEGT. The CDR3 loop reads CASSRGEKDTQYF.

The rearrangement joins TRBV20-1 to TRBJ2-1; TCRdb outputs TRBD1, but without DNA this stays unchecked. This CDR3 is built from 16 residues. The germline CDR1 and CDR2 sequences are DFQATT and SNEGSKA (reference sequence). CDR3 sequence reads: CSARVGAGGNYNEQFF.

V and J are TRBV3-1 and TRBJ2-3; TCRdb proposes TRBD1, but this gene call is untestable without DNA. Germline CDR1 reads LGHDT; CDR2 reads YNNKEL (reference sequence). This CDR3 contains 16 residues. CDR3 amino acids: CASTSQGSAGTDTQYF.

The gene calls are TRBV7-6 and TRBJ1-1. This CDR3 is built from 12 residues. Germline CDR1 is SGHVS and CDR2 is FNYEAQ. CDR3 loop: CASSLSDSEAFF.

This chain joins TRBV7-8 and TRBJ2-3; absent DNA, TCRdb's TRBD2 call cannot be checked. The germline V gene encodes CDR1 SGHVS and CDR2 FQNEAQ. There are 12 residues in the CDR3. This CDR3 is CASSLGENAQYF.

The chain joins TRBV27 to TRBJ2-7; TCRdb picks TRBD1, but there is no DNA to check that call. The CDR3 runs 15 residues. Germline loops: CDR1 MNHEY, CDR2 SMNVEV (reference sequence). This chain's CDR3 is CASSLRSGPLSEQYF.

The chain is built from TRBV5-1 and TRBJ1-5. CDR1 and CDR2 from the germline V gene are SGHRS and YFSETQ. The CDR3 loop spans 12 amino acids. This CDR3 reads CASHVSGVPQHF.